Listed below are T cell receptor beta chains from one sample, sequenced in a study of blood T cell repertoires in COVID-19. Generated by immunoSEQ multiplex PCR, the TCRdb table keeps only in-frame clones and is missing some. This table has about 260,000 clones, just under 85% appearing once. Sequencing was carried out using peripheral blood. The receptors were sampled from a woman over 75 with acute or convalescent COVID-19. CDR3s leave out the opening cysteine and the closing phenylalanine or tryptophan.

J: TRBJ2-3; V: TRBV5-4; CDR3: ASSPTGGRVPDTQY
J: TRBJ1-5; V: TRBV6-5; CDR3: TSAYSNQPQH
J: TRBJ1-5; V: TRBV5-6; CDR3: ASSLQNQPQH
J: TRBJ2-6; V: TRBV19; CDR3: ASSSGVGANVLT
J: TRBJ2-7; V: TRBV30; CDR3: AWSDLAEQY
J: TRBJ1-3; V: TRBV3-1/TRBV3-2; CDR3: ASSQGTGKNTIY
J: TRBJ2-1; V: TRBV12-3/TRBV12-4; CDR3: ASSLYNEQF
J: TRBJ1-3; V: TRBV2; CDR3: ASSGGVNTIY
J: TRBJ2-3; V: TRBV5-1; CDR3: ASRAGSTDTQY
J: TRBJ1-5; V: TRBV30; CDR3: AWRNKGNQPQH
J: TRBJ2-5; V: TRBV5-1; CDR3: ASSPSGAPGETQY
J: TRBJ2-7; V: TRBV5-1; CDR3: ASRGGTGGSQQY
J: TRBJ2-7; V: TRBV28; CDR3: ASSTPSVVQY
J: TRBJ2-7; V: TRBV18; CDR3: ASSHTSGRVYEQY
J: TRBJ2-7; V: TRBV11-2; CDR3: ASSRPGTGFYEQY
J: TRBJ2-1; V: TRBV29-1; CDR3: SVEAARDREF
J: TRBJ2-3; V: TRBV18; CDR3: ASSQGLAGLGDTQY
J: TRBJ1-1; V: TRBV14; CDR3: ASRSTGGANTEAF
J: TRBJ2-1; V: TRBV7-9; CDR3: ASSLGTSGGYEQF
J: TRBJ2-1; V: TRBV3-1/TRBV3-2; CDR3: ASSQETRVYNEQF
J: TRBJ1-5; V: TRBV6-5; CDR3: ASRGGQGRNQPQH
J: TRBJ2-5; V: TRBV29-1; CDR3: SVGWGGETQY
J: TRBJ2-2; V: TRBV2; CDR3: ASSGVAGGTGELF